The 16 T cell receptor beta chains listed next were all sequenced from one sample in a study of blood T cells in healthy people across ages. Primed by a sample-barcoded 5' primer and a J-beta primer mix, a second PCR proceeded for roughly 7 to 12 cycles. Each CDR3 protein is one row after TCRdb ran MiXCR on the 5' RACE reads. The data show over 1,500,000 distinct CDR3 sequences, roughly 52% seen once. The sample taken for sequencing was blood. Every receptor here comes from a woman between 35 and 50 years old in good health.

As regards this clonotype: This may be a read error, as it is one base from a much larger clone. The CDR3 sequence is CAISESNWNYGCTF. The CDR3 DNA is TGTGCCATCAGTGAGTCCAACTGGAACTATGGCTGCACCTTC. This chain links TRBV10-3 with TRBJ1-2, with D unclear. The CDR3 spans 14 residues. Germline V gene lookup returns CDR1 ENHRY and CDR2 SYGVKD.

The rearrangement uses TRBV20-1 and TRBJ2-5, with D perhaps matching TRBD1 or TRBD2 (5 bases each). Trimming removed 6 bases from V and 5 bases from J, with 19 bases in between. The CDR3 loop spans 14 amino acids. CDR1 is DFQATT, CDR2 SNEGSKA, per germline (reference sequence). The CDR3 DNA reads as TGCAGTGCGCGACGGCTCGGGGCCGGGGAGACCCAGTACTTC. Translated: CSARRLGAGETQYF.

As regards this clonotype: This clone may be a read error of a much larger clone one base away. The chain combines TRBV14 with TRBJ1-2; D is unclear. Trimming cost V 0 bases and J 4 bases, with 6 bases left between them. The CDR3 runs 13 residues. Germline assignment: CDR1 SGHDN and CDR2 FVKESK. This CDR3 reads CASSQENLYGYTF. DNA of the CDR3: TGTGCCAGCAGCCAAGAGAACCTCTATGGCTACACCTTC.

This clonotype has just one count. The chain combines TRBV7-2 with TRBJ1-1, with D uncertain. CDR1 is SGHTA and CDR2 is FQGNSA in the germline V gene. With 2 bases removed from V and 2 bases from J, the gap between germline ends came to 9 bases. CDR3 length: 14 residues. The CDR3 loop is CASSLSRDNTEAFF. The CDR3 DNA is TGTGCCAGCAGCTTAAGCAGAGATAACACTGAAGCTTTCTTT.

The rearrangement joins TRBV9 to TRBJ1-6, with a tentative D call TRBD1 (6 bases). The CDR3 length is 15 residues. V was pared by 2 bases and J by 14 bases, with 20 bases between. Germline assignment: CDR1 SGDLS and CDR2 YYNGEE. The DNA of the CDR3 is TGTGCCAGCAGCGTCCTTGCCGCAGGGGATCGGACCCTCCACTTT. It encodes CASSVLAAGDRTLHF.

The chain recombines TRBV4-1 with TRBJ2-7, with D unresolved. V was trimmed by 1 base and J by 2 bases, leaving 12 bases between them. The CDR3 runs to 15 residues. Germline V CDR1 and CDR2: MGHRA, YSYEKL. CDR3 DNA sequence: TGCGCCAGCAGCCAAGCTTATTCCGGTACCTACGAGCAGTACTTC. Protein sequence: CASSQAYSGTYEQYF.

The chain couples TRBV19 to TRBJ1-5; 9 nucleotides line up with TRBD1. After removal of 10 bases from V and 6 bases from J, the junction contained 10 bases not matched to a gene. Germline V lookup: CDR1 LNHDA, CDR2 SQIVND (reference sequence). CDR3 size: 14 residues. The DNA of the CDR3 is TGTGCCACTTATCCGGGACAGGGATTTCAGCCCCAGCATTTT. It is translated as CATYPGQGFQPQHF.

This clonotype was found a few times. This chain links TRBV6-2 or TRBV6-3 with TRBJ2-7, with 14 bases lining up with TRBD2. Germline values: CDR1 MNHEY, CDR2 SVGEGT. The CDR3 extends over 17 amino acids. With 6 bases clipped from V and 3 bases from J, the junction kept 10 bases outside the gene matches. The CDR3 protein is CASRNLGLAGAYYEQYF. DNA of the CDR3: TGTGCCAGCAGAAACTTGGGACTAGCGGGGGCCTACTACGAGCAGTACTTC.

This clonotype was counted between two and nine times. The J gene is TRBJ2-1, the V gene TRBV9, with D tentatively TRBD1 (6 bases). From germline, CDR1 is SGDLS and CDR2 YYNGEE. The length of the CDR3 is 15 residues. The germline V and J ends were trimmed by 0 bases and 6 bases, with 13 bases remaining between them. CDR3 loop: CASSVEALTGNEQFF. The CDR3 coding sequence is TGTGCCAGCAGCGTAGAGGCCTTGACAGGCAATGAGCAGTTCTTC. Drawing the rest from reference TRBV9 and TRBJ2-1, the complete variable domain is DSGVTQTPKHLITATGQRVTLRCSPRSGDLSVYWYQQSLDQGLQFLIQYYNGEERAKGNILERFSAQQFPDLHSELNLSSLELGDSALYFCASSVEALTGNEQFFGPGTRLTVL.

The chain joins TRBV4-1 to TRBJ2-7; D ambiguous. The CDR3 extends over 15 amino acids. CDR1 and CDR2 from the germline V gene are MGHRA and YSYEKL. Trimming left V 6 bases short and J 4 bases short, with 19 bases between. The CDR3 loop reads CASSLPPDGLYEQYF. In DNA, the CDR3 is TGCGCCAGCAGTTTACCCCCGGACGGTTTATACGAGCAGTACTTC.

Here the CDR3 reads CASIFRGQVTDTQYF. The CDR3 nucleotides are TGTGCCAGCATTTTCAGGGGGCAGGTTACAGATACGCAGTATTTT. V and J are TRBV2 and TRBJ2-3, with 8 positions matching TRBD1. Germline CDR1 is SNHLY and CDR2 is FYNNEI. This CDR3 has 15 residues. With V trimmed by 7 bases and J by 3 bases, 9 bases remained unmatched.

This chain links TRBV6-2 or TRBV6-3 with TRBJ1-1; no clear D gene. This CDR3 is 15 amino acids long. In germline, CDR1 is MNHEY, CDR2 SVGEGT. The germline V and J ends were trimmed by 0 bases and 7 bases, with 15 bases remaining between them. The CDR3 coding sequence is TGTGCCAGCAGTTACTCGAGTATAGGGCTAAATGAAGCTTTCTTT. As protein: CASSYSSIGLNEAFF.

The CDR3 is CASSSWIPWVTQYF. In nucleotides, the CDR3 is TGTGCCAGCAGCTCCTGGATACCCTGGGTTACGCAGTATTTT. The chain recombines TRBV7-2 with TRBJ2-3; no clear D gene. Trimming pared 4 bases from V and 8 bases from J, leaving 16 bases between. This CDR3 comprises 14 residues. The germline V gene has CDR1 SGHTA and CDR2 FQGNSA. The whole variable domain, filled in from reference TRBV7-2 and TRBJ2-3, reads GAGVSQSPSNKVTEKGKDVELRCDPISGHTALYWYRQSLGQGLEFLIYFQGNSAPDKSGLPSDRFSAERTGGSVSTLTIQRTQQEDSAVYLCASSSWIPWVTQYFGPGTRLTVL.

V is TRBV28 and J is TRBJ2-7; TRBD1 aligns across 9 bases. This CDR3 has 14 residues. The germline gives CDR1 MDHEN, CDR2 SYDVKM. Trimming took 5 bases from V and 5 from J; bases not matched to a gene: 7. The CDR3 loop is CASSLRDRDHEQYF. The DNA for the CDR3 is TGTGCCAGCAGTCTCCGGGACAGGGACCACGAGCAGTACTTC.

The chain joins TRBV7-2 to TRBJ2-1, with 11 positions matching TRBD2. Germline V lookup: CDR1 SGHTA, CDR2 FQGNSA. The CDR3 sequence is 19 residues long. Trimming took 1 base from V and 0 from J; bases not matched to a gene: 8. CDR3 sequence: CASSLELAGVFSSYNEQFF. In nucleotides, the CDR3 is TGTGCCAGCAGCTTAGAACTAGCGGGGGTTTTCTCCTCCTACAATGAGCAGTTCTTC.

This clonotype came up a few times. The CDR3 is CSVRRPGQNNSPLHF. Written as DNA, the CDR3 is TGCAGCGTCCGCCGTCCGGGACAGAATAATTCACCCCTCCACTTT. V gene TRBV29-1 combines with J gene TRBJ1-6; TRBD1 aligns across 7 bases. Germline V gene sequence: CDR1 SQVTM, CDR2 ANQGSEA. The CDR3 runs 15 residues. The V and J ends lost 6 bases and 5 bases, in that order; junction bases with no gene match: 10.